One and the same sample provided the 7 T cell receptor beta chains below, sequenced in a study of blood T cell repertoires in COVID-19 (TCRdb year 2020). The library was generated by the immunoSEQ multiplex PCR assay. TCRdb provides this immuneACCESS table in a form limited to in-frame rearrangements. Some clones are lacking; in checked studies, under half of them reflect an unresolved V gene, and why the rest are absent is not known. Within this sample are about 330,000 clones, with over 80% of them counted one time only. Of the sample, roughly a tenth is held by the ten largest clones. Sequencing was done on a sample of peripheral blood. The receptors shown here come from a young man with COVID-19, enrolled during active disease.

V usage is TRBV27 and J usage is TRBJ2-2; maybe TRBD2 (5 bases). The V and J ends lost 2 bases and 6 bases respectively, with 13 bases between them. The CDR3 runs 15 residues. The germline V gene has CDR1 MNHEY and CDR2 SMNVEV (reference sequence). CDR3 sequence reads: CASSLTGELPGELFF. The CDR3 bases are TGTGCCAGCAGTTTAACTGGGGAGCTGCCCGGGGAGCTGTTTTTT.

V gene TRBV5-1 combines with J gene TRBJ2-1; 8 bases match TRBD1. Germline V CDR1 and CDR2: SGHRS, YFSETQ. V trimming: 5 bases; J trimming: 0 bases; junction bases outside the gene matches: 4. There are 15 residues in the CDR3. Here the CDR3 DNA reads TGCGCCAGCAGACCGACAGGGGACTCCTACAATGAGCAGTTCTTC. Amino acid sequence: CASRPTGDSYNEQFF.

As DNA, the CDR3 is TGTGCCAGCAGCTTGGGGGCTAGCGGGGTCTACGAGCAGTACTTC. Translated: CASSLGASGVYEQYF. V and J are TRBV7-8 and TRBJ2-7; the match to TRBD2 covers 9 bases. CDR3 size: 15 residues. The V gene's germline CDR1 is SGHVS and CDR2 FQNEAQ. Germline trimming cut 3 bases from V and 3 bases from J; bases unmatched to any gene: 6.

This chain uses TRBV27 with TRBJ2-7, with D possibly TRBD2 on 5 matching bases. This CDR3 has 15 amino acids. The V gene's germline CDR1 is MNHEY and CDR2 SMNVEV (reference sequence). The V and J ends lost 8 bases and 0 bases respectively, with 17 bases between them. As DNA, the CDR3 is TGTGCCAGCCGTCGGGGTAGCGCTAGCTCCTACGAGCAGTACTTC. Protein sequence: CASRRGSASSYEQYF.

V and J are TRBV24-1 and TRBJ2-1, with D perhaps TRBD2 (5 bases). Trimming stripped 6 bases from V and 0 bases from J, with 14 bases between. Germline CDR1 reads KGHDR; CDR2 reads SFDVKD. There are 16 residues in the CDR3. Written as DNA, the CDR3 is TGTGCCACCAGTAAAGGGAAGCGGAGCTCCTACAATGAGCAGTTCTTC. It encodes CATSKGKRSSYNEQFF.

In regard to this clone: A much larger clone lies one base from this, so it may be a read error. The genes are TRBV4-3 and TRBJ2-2; D might be TRBD2 (7 bases). The V gene's germline CDR1 is LGHNA and CDR2 YSLEER. V gave up 1 base and J gave up 5 bases, with 14 bases separating them. The CDR3 length is 16 residues. CDR3 in amino acids: CASSQVGGARTGELFF. Here the CDR3 DNA reads TGCGCCAGCAGCCAAGTTGGGGGGGCTAGGACCGGGGAGCTGTTTTTT.

The chain links TRBV9 to TRBJ2-5, with D possibly TRBD1 on 6 matching bases. Germline V lookup: CDR1 SGDLS, CDR2 YYNGEE. The germline V and J ends were trimmed by 3 bases and 1 base, with 7 bases remaining between them. This CDR3 has 13 residues. CDR3 sequence (DNA): TGTGCCAGCAGCGCAGGGGCCCAAGAGACCCAGTACTTC. Residues: CASSAGAQETQYF.